Below, 5 T cell receptor beta chains from the same sample are listed, as sequenced in a study of blood T cell repertoires in COVID-19 (dated by TCRdb to the early 2020s). The library was built by means of the immunoSEQ multiplex PCR assay. This immuneACCESS table, as held by TCRdb, lists in-frame sequences with V and J called but not all clones. Of the missing ones, under half trace to an unresolved V gene in checked studies; the others have no known cause. This sample holds roughly 300,000 clones; about nine tenths were observed only once. The ten largest clones add up to roughly 10% of the sample. Sequenced: PBMCs or T cells enriched from blood (not recorded which). The source is a woman aged 18 to 35 who had recovered from COVID-19.

The V gene is TRBV10-3, the J gene TRBJ2-5; 9 bases align to TRBD2. From germline, CDR1 is ENHRY and CDR2 SYGVKD. There are 14 residues in the CDR3. J was trimmed by 3 bases and V by 6 bases; bases with no gene match: 5. CDR3 region: CAIRGERGEETQYF. CDR3 bases: TGTGCCATCAGGGGCGAGCGGGGGGAAGAGACCCAGTACTTC.

This clone was recorded a few times. This chain connects TRBV5-6 to TRBJ1-6; weak D call: TRBD1 (5 bases). The CDR3 extends over 15 amino acids. The V gene lost 0 bases and the J gene lost 6 bases, with 10 bases spanning the gap. CDR1 is SGHDT and CDR2 is YYEEEE in the germline V gene. CDR3: CASSLDRGVNSPLHF. DNA of the CDR3: TGTGCCAGCAGCTTGGATAGGGGTGTTAATTCACCCCTCCACTTT. Full variable domain (rest looked up from reference TRBV5-6 and TRBJ1-6): DAGVTQSPTHLIKTRGQQVTLRCSPKSGHDTVSWYQQALGQGPQFIFQYYEEEERQRGNFPDRFSGHQFPNYSSELNVNALLLGDSALYLCASSLDRGVNSPLHFGNGTRLTVT.

The chain employs TRBV6-5 and TRBJ1-2; possibly TRBD1 for D (6 bases). Deletions cut 0 bases from V and 8 bases from J, with 13 bases between. Germline-derived CDR1 and CDR2 are MNHEY and SVGAGI. The CDR3 runs to 14 residues. This CDR3 reads CASSYSPAGEGYTF. The CDR3 DNA reads TGTGCCAGCAGTTACTCTCCGGCAGGGGAGGGCTACACCTTC.

CDR3 region: CAWIRATNEKLFF. The DNA of the CDR3 is TGTGCCTGGATTCGGGCAACTAATGAAAAACTGTTTTTT. The genes are TRBV2 and TRBJ1-4; no clear D. Germline V lookup: CDR1 SNHLY, CDR2 FYNNEI. CDR3 length equals 13 residues. Trimming shortened V by 11 bases and J by 0 bases, and 10 bases separated the two germline ends.

The rearrangement joins TRBV9 to TRBJ1-2, with D maybe TRBD1 (6 bases). The germline gives CDR1 SGDLS, CDR2 YYNGEE. The CDR3 is 16 residues long. Trimming pared 5 bases from V and 0 bases from J, leaving 17 bases between. Here the CDR3 DNA reads TGTGCCAGCAGAGTGGAAACAGGGATTACTAACTATGGCTACACCTTC. It specifies CASRVETGITNYGYTF.